This T cell receptor (beta chain) is drawn from a study of blood T cell repertoires in COVID-19. In the source study's methods: Amplifying reference gene primers gave estimates of nucleated cell counts. The protocol was immunoSEQ multiplex PCR, while the TCRdb copy is restricted to in-frame clones and leaves out a portion. V and J calls and clone size come straight from that table; D and trimming were deduced from the DNA. The sample includes roughly 60,000 clones, 70% to 85% seen only once; the top ten take roughly 3.9%. Germline V gives CDR1 MNHEY, CDR2 SVGAGI. The CDR3 loop spans 14 amino acids. Between the trimmed V and J ends, which lost 5 bases and 3 bases, there was a span of 13 bases.

Input material: peripheral blood. The chain links TRBV6-5 to TRBJ2-5, with D possibly matching TRBD2 (5 bases). This clonotype was sampled from a man in his sixties with acute or convalescent COVID-19. CDR3 coding DNA: TGTGCCAGCAGTCCCCCCCCGGGAAAAGAGACCCAGTACTTC. Its translation is CASSPPPGKETQYF.